The clone carrying this T cell receptor beta chain was recorded at least ten times. Antigen unknown. The source of the sample is a study of neurological immune-mediated disorders. Regarding the study as a whole: Private repertoires in all groups were suggested, as expanded clones shared no CDR3 amino acid sequences across subjects.

The unsorted libraries were prepared from 2 million PBMCs (stored at -80 C). Each TCR transcript was tagged with a 10-nucleotide random UMI during 5'RACE. The output of every sequencing run, over 190 million TCR-beta sequences, came from 15-18 subjects. From the 5' RACE reads, TCRdb called clonotypes with MiXCR, one entry per CDR3 protein. This table holds around 48,000 distinct CDR3 sequences, approximately 10% found once. Trimming pared 5 bases from V and 11 bases from J, leaving 22 bases between. This CDR3 region has 15 residues. Germline V gene data show CDR1 as SGHTA and CDR2 as FQGNSA. The sequence was collected from a woman between 40 and 50 years old with HTLV-1-associated myelopathy (HAM/TSP). The chain has TRBV7-2 and TRBJ2-1; possible D gene TRBD2, 6 bases. The material sequenced was PBMCs. CDR3 in DNA: TGTGCCAGCAGCGGAAGCGGTAGTCGGGGCGGGAAGCAGTTCTTC. It translates to CASSGSGSRGGKQFF.